These T cell receptor beta chains were read from a single sample in a study of spatial heterogeneity in lung cancer. TCRdb fed the 5' RACE reads into MiXCR, producing one record per CDR3 protein. The data contain 100,000 to 120,000 distinct CDR3 sequences, less than 14% of them singletons. The sample here was PBMCs, taken at follow-up. The receptors here all came from a female donor with early-stage non-small cell lung cancer. Each CDR3 is given with its conserved first and last residue. D genes are given only for firm matches. The size field is filled for only some rows; it gives once, few, many or a size class.

>.|.|TRBJ2-3|TRBV5-1
TGCGCCAGCAGCTTCGGGGACACCACAGATACGCAGTATTTT
CASSFGDTTDTQYF
>.|.|TRBJ2-1|TRBV10-3
TGTGCCATCAGGATTAGACAGGCTCGGGACGGGTATGAGCAGTTCTTC
CAIRIRQARDGYEQFF
>many|TRBD2|TRBJ2-7|TRBV6-2/TRBV6-3
TGTGCCAGCAGTTACGAACTAGCGGGTGCGTTCTACGAGCAGTACTTC
CASSYELAGAFYEQYF
>once|.|TRBJ1-1|TRBV27
TGTGCCAGCGGTAAGACCGAGAACACTGAAGCTTTCTTT
CASGKTENTEAFF
>few|.|TRBJ1-1|TRBV3-1
TGTGCCAGCAGCCAAGATTTTTCCGGGACCCCTGAAGCTTTCTTT
CASSQDFSGTPEAFF
>many|.|TRBJ2-7|TRBV6-6
TGTGCCACCAAGCGGTCAGCGCGTTCCTACGAGCAGTACTTC
CATKRSARSYEQYF
>few|TRBD1|TRBJ1-5|TRBV28
TGTGCCAGCAGCGAAGGACAGGGTAACCGGCCCCAGCATTTT
CASSEGQGNRPQHF
>many|.|TRBJ1-6|TRBV4-2
TGTGCCAGCAGCCAAGATTCAGGGTTTGCATCACCCCTCCACTTT
CASSQDSGFASPLHF
>few|.|TRBJ2-4|TRBV28
TGTGCCAGCAGTTCTCCGACAGTCTTAGAAAACATTCAGTACTTC
CASSSPTVLENIQYF
>.|.|TRBJ2-1|TRBV2
TGTGCCAGCAGTGATGAGGGTGTAACCTACAATGAGCAGTTCTTC
CASSDEGVTYNEQFF
>.|.|TRBJ2-3|TRBV7-2
TGTGCCAGCAGCTTAGGCGGAGAAAGGACGCAGTATTTT
CASSLGGERTQYF
>once|.|TRBJ2-3|TRBV28
TGTGCCAGCAGTTCGGGGGTCACAGATACGCAGTATTTT
CASSSGVTDTQYF
>.|.|TRBJ2-1|TRBV5-6
TGTGCCAGCAGCACCCTATGGACCCATGTGGAGTTCTTC
CASSTLWTHVEFF
>many|TRBD1|TRBJ2-1|TRBV5-6
TGTGCCAGCAGCTTGCCTTCTGGACAGGCCGGTTTAAAGCAGTTCTTC
CASSLPSGQAGLKQFF
>few|TRBD2|TRBJ2-1|TRBV5-4
TGTGCCAGCAGCTTGACTAGCGGGACCTACAATGAGCAGTTCTTC
CASSLTSGTYNEQFF
>few|.|TRBJ1-4|TRBV15
TGTGCCACCAGCAGATACAAGGCGAACAATGAAAAACTGTTTTTT
CATSRYKANNEKLFF
>.|TRBD1|TRBJ2-7|TRBV7-2
TGTGCCAGCGAAGACAGGGAACATCCAAACGAGCAGTACTTC
CASEDREHPNEQYF
>many|.|TRBJ1-1|TRBV5-1
TGCGCCAGCAGCTTGGACTTTACGGGTCGAGTCCCTGAAGCTTTCTTT
CASSLDFTGRVPEAFF
>.|.|TRBJ2-2|TRBV18
TGTGCCAGCTCACCATCCCAGGGTCCCGGGGAGCTGTTTTTT
CASSPSQGPGELFF
>many|.|TRBJ2-2|TRBV11-3
TGTGCCAGCAGACCCATGGGTACCGGGGAGCTGTTTTTT
CASRPMGTGELFF
>many|.|TRBJ2-7|TRBV5-6
TGTGCCAGCAGCTTGACGAGCAGGGACGAGCAGTACTTC
CASSLTSRDEQYF
>.|.|TRBJ2-7|TRBV11-2
TGTGCCAGCAGCCAGTCAAAGGTACTCACCTACGAGCAGTACTTC
CASSQSKVLTYEQYF
>.|.|TRBJ2-3|TRBV5-4
TGTGCCAGCAGCTGGGGGGACACAGATACGCAGTATTTT
CASSWGDTDTQYF
>many|.|TRBJ1-2|TRBV29-1
TGCAGCACTCTGAGAACAACTAAGTCCTATGGCTACACCTTC
CSTLRTTKSYGYTF
>many|.|TRBJ2-7|TRBV3-1
TGTGCCAGCGCGGCGGGATTCTCCTACGAGCAGTACTTC
CASAAGFSYEQYF
>few|.|TRBJ1-5|TRBV19
TGTGCCAGTAGTATCGGGGGGCCTAGCAATCAGCCCCAGCATTTT
CASSIGGPSNQPQHF
>.|TRBD1|TRBJ2-1|TRBV5-1
TGCGCCAGCAGCTTGGTGGGGACAGGGCTGGGAAATGAGCAGTTCTTC
CASSLVGTGLGNEQFF
>.|.|TRBJ2-7|TRBV7-8
TGTGCCAGCAGCCGACCCCCCGACCGCAGGGAGCAGTACTTC
CASSRPPDRREQYF
>.|.|TRBJ1-2|TRBV29-1
TGCAGCGTACCTTCCAGTAACTATGGCTACACCTTC
CSVPSSNYGYTF
>.|.|TRBJ1-2|TRBV21-1
TGTGCCAGCAGCTACCTTCCCCGGGCCGGAGCTAACTATGGCTACACCTTC
CASSYLPRAGANYGYTF
>few|.|TRBJ1-1|TRBV27
TGTGCCAGCAGTCCCCTGGGGGGCTACACTGAAGCTTTCTTT
CASSPLGGYTEAFF
>few|.|TRBJ2-7|TRBV20-1
TGCAGTGCTAGACCCTTTGGGACTGCTTACTACGAGCAGTACTTC
CSARPFGTAYYEQYF
>few|.|TRBJ2-4|TRBV19
TGTGCCAGTAGTATGGTGGGTTTACTACTAGCCAAAAACATTCAGTACTTC
CASSMVGLLLAKNIQYF
>few|TRBD2|TRBJ2-4|TRBV19
TGTGCCAGTAGTATGTTGGCGGGAGCCTCCAAAAACATTCAGTACTTC
CASSMLAGASKNIQYF
>many|.|TRBJ2-1|TRBV10-3
TGTGCCATCAGTGACCGAAGCGATGAGCAGTTCTTC
CAISDRSDEQFF
>many|TRBD2|TRBJ2-1|TRBV20-1
TGCAGTGCTCGGGGGAGGACTAGCGGGAGAGGGAATGAGCAGTTCTTC
CSARGRTSGRGNEQFF
>.|.|TRBJ2-3|TRBV30
TGTGCCTGGCGTCAACCCTACCTTACCATAAATACGCAGTATTTT
CAWRQPYLTINTQYF
>.|.|TRBJ1-1|TRBV9
TGTGCCAGCAGCGTAGATCCGACGGGTAACACTGAAGCTTTCTTT
CASSVDPTGNTEAFF
>.|.|TRBJ2-5|TRBV15
TGTGCCACCAGCAGAGATTACCCCCCCCGTGGGACCCAGTACTTC
CATSRDYPPRGTQYF
>.|TRBD2|TRBJ2-5|TRBV28
TGTGCCAGCAGTTTATACGTAGCGGGAGTAGGGGAGACCCAGTACTTC
CASSLYVAGVGETQYF
>few|.|TRBJ2-2|TRBV24-1
TGTGCCACCAGTGGTAGGCAGACCACCGGGGAGCTGTTTTTT
CATSGRQTTGELFF
>.|TRBD2|TRBJ2-1|TRBV29-1
TGCAGCGTTGATCCGAGCGGGAGTAATGAGCAGTTCTTC
CSVDPSGSNEQFF
>few|.|TRBJ1-5|TRBV19
TGTGCCAGTAAAGAGGGATCGTATCAGCCCCAGCATTTT
CASKEGSYQPQHF
>few|TRBD1|TRBJ2-3|TRBV15
TGTGCCACCAGCAGCGGGACAGGGGGAGATACGCAGTATTTT
CATSSGTGGDTQYF
>few|TRBD2|TRBJ2-3|TRBV10-2
TGCGCCAGCAGTTCAGCACTAGCGACAGATACGCAGTATTTT
CASSSALATDTQYF
>.|TRBD1|TRBJ1-6|TRBV7-6
TGTGCCAGCAGCGCAGCTCCCGGGACAGGGGACTCACCCCTCCACTTT
CASSAAPGTGDSPLHF
>many|.|TRBJ1-5|TRBV6-2/TRBV6-3
TGTGCCAGCAGTTATCGGCCCCGCACAAATAGCAATCAGCCCCAGCATTTT
CASSYRPRTNSNQPQHF
>few|.|TRBJ1-2|TRBV5-1
TGCGCCAGCAGCTTGGAATCCGGCTCTAACTATGGCTACACCTTC
CASSLESGSNYGYTF